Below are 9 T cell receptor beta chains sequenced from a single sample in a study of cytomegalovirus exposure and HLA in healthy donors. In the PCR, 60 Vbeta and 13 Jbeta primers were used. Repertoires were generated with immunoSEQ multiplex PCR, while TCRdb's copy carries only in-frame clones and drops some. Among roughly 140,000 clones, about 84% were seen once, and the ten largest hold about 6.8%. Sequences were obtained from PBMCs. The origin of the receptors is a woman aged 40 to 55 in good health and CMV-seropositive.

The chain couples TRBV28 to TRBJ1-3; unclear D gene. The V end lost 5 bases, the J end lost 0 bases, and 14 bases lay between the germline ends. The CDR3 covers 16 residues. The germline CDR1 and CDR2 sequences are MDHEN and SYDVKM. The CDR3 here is CASSPTYRYSGNTIYF. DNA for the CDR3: TGTGCCAGCAGTCCGACCTACAGATACTCTGGAAACACCATATATTTT.

The CDR3 DNA follows: TGCGCCAGCAGAATCCTTAAGCGGGAGGGCCGGGAGACCCAGTACTTC. It is translated as CASRILKREGRETQYF. This chain joins TRBV5-1 and TRBJ2-5; the match to TRBD2 covers 10 bases. J was trimmed by 5 bases and V by 5 bases; bases with no gene match: 12. This CDR3 spans 16 amino acids. CDR1 and CDR2 from the germline V gene are SGHRS and YFSETQ.

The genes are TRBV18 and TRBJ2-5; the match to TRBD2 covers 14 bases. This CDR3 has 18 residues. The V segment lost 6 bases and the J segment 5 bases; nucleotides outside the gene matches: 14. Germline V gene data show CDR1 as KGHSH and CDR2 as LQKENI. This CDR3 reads CASSRFEGLAGVGETQYF. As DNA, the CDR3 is TGTGCCAGCTCTCGATTCGAGGGACTAGCGGGAGTTGGTGAGACCCAGTACTTC.

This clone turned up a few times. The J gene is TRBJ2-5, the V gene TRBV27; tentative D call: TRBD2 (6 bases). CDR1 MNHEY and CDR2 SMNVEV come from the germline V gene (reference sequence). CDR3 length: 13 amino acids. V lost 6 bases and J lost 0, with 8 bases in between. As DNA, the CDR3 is TGTGCCAGCAGGGGCGGGAACCAAGAGACCCAGTACTTC. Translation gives CASRGGNQETQYF.

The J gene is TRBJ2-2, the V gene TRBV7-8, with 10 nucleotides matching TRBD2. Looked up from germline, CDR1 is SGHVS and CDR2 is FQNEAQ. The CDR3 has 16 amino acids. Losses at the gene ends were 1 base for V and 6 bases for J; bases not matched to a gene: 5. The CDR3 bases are TGTGCCAGCAGCTTAGGGCTAGCGGGAGTTGCCGGGGAGCTGTTTTTT. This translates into CASSLGLAGVAGELFF.

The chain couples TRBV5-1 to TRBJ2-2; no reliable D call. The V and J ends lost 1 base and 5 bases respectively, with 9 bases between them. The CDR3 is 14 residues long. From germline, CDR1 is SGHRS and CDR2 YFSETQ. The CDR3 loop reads CASSLRGGTGELFF. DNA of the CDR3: TGCGCCAGCAGCTTGAGAGGTGGGACCGGGGAGCTGTTTTTT.

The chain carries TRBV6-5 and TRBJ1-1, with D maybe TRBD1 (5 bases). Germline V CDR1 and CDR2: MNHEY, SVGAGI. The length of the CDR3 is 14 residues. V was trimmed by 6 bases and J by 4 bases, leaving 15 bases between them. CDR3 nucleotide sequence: TGTGCCAGCAGCCCTACCCCGGGGGGCACTGAAGCTTTCTTT. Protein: CASSPTPGGTEAFF.

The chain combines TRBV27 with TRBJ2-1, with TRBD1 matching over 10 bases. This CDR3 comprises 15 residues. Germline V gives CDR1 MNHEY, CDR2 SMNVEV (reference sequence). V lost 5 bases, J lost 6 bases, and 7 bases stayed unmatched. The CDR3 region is CASSPGTGVGNEQFF. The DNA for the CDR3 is TGTGCCAGCAGTCCCGGGACAGGGGTGGGCAATGAGCAGTTCTTC.

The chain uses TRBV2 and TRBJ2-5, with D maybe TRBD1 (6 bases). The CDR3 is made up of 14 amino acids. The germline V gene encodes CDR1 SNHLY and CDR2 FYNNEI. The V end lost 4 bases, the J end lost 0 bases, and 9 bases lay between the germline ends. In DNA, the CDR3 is TGTGCCAGCAGTGGAGGGACATACCAAGAGACCCAGTACTTC. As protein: CASSGGTYQETQYF.